Below are 17 T cell receptor beta chains sequenced from a single sample in a study of T cell repertoires and Cas9 in healthy adults. Produced via immunoSEQ multiplex PCR; TCRdb's table is partial and in-frame only. The table includes about 22,000 clones, roughly nine tenths detected once. Sequenced sample: CD4+ effector T cells (CD127+, CD25-, CD137-, CD154-) from PBMCs; culture status not recorded. These TCRs come from a human donor in good health.

The CDR3 here is CASSRDRGVYGYTF. CDR3 coding DNA: TGTGCCAGCAGCCGGGACAGGGGGGTCTATGGCTACACCTTC. The chain combines TRBV28 with TRBJ1-2; 11 positions match TRBD1. The CDR3 loop spans 14 amino acids. Per germline, CDR1 MDHEN and CDR2 SYDVKM. The trim removed 6 bases at V and 4 bases at J, leaving 4 bases unmatched.

The chain joins TRBV5-1 to TRBJ2-3, with 7 bases fitting TRBD2. The CDR3 runs to 16 residues. The V gene end was trimmed by 2 bases and the J gene end by 0 bases; junction bases not matched to a gene: 6. Germline V gene lookup returns CDR1 SGHRS and CDR2 YFSETQ. In nucleotides, the CDR3 is TGCGCCAGCAGCTTCGGGCGGGGGAGTAGCACAGATACGCAGTATTTT. Translated: CASSFGRGSSTDTQYF.

The chain is built from TRBV5-1 and TRBJ1-2; possibly TRBD1 for D (5 bases). This CDR3 comprises 15 residues. The germline V gene has CDR1 SGHRS and CDR2 YFSETQ. V lost 0 bases and J 4 bases, leaving 13 bases between the germline ends. The CDR3: CASSLAQGRFYGYTF. CDR3 nucleotide sequence: TGCGCCAGCAGCTTGGCCCAGGGAAGGTTCTATGGCTACACCTTC.

This rearrangement joins TRBV19 to TRBJ2-3, with 12 bases fitting TRBD2. The CDR3 spans 21 residues. Germline-derived CDR1 and CDR2 are LNHDA and SQIVND (reference sequence). With V trimmed by 0 bases and J by 5 bases, 18 bases remained unmatched. CDR3 nucleotides: TGTGCCAGTAGTATAGAGGGCGGGACTAGCGGGTCTGTTAACGTTAGAGATACGCAGTATTTT. Amino acid sequence: CASSIEGGTSGSVNVRDTQYF.

The rearrangement uses TRBV7-3 and TRBJ2-3; a weak D match, TRBD1 (6 bases). The CDR3 consists of 15 residues. Trimming cost V 5 bases and J 4 bases, with 16 bases left between them. Germline lookup yields CDR1 SGHTA and CDR2 FQGTGA. The CDR3 region has the DNA TGTGCCAGCAGCGTAAGCTACAGGGTTCCAGATACGCAGTATTTT. It is translated as CASSVSYRVPDTQYF.

The chain links TRBV5-1 to TRBJ2-7, with 8 bases identical to TRBD2. This CDR3 has 15 residues. Losses at the gene ends were 5 bases for V and 5 bases for J; bases not matched to a gene: 12. Germline V gives CDR1 SGHRS, CDR2 YFSETQ. The CDR3 DNA is TGCGCCAGCAGGTCCGGGACTAGTGCCCCACACGAGCAGTACTTC. It encodes CASRSGTSAPHEQYF.

The V call is TRBV29-1, the J call TRBJ2-2, with 9 nucleotides matching TRBD1. The CDR3 sequence is 14 residues long. Losses at the gene ends were 4 bases for V and 6 bases for J; bases not matched to a gene: 6. CDR1 and CDR2 (germline): SQVTM, ANQGSEA. The CDR3 is CSVARGQGPGELFF. In DNA, the CDR3 is TGCAGCGTTGCCCGAGGACAGGGGCCCGGGGAGCTGTTTTTT.

V gene TRBV19 combines with J gene TRBJ1-4; D possibly corresponds to TRBD1 (6 bases). The CDR3 is 15 amino acids. The V gene lost 7 bases and the J gene lost 4 bases, with 16 bases spanning the gap. Germline CDR1 is LNHDA and CDR2 is SQIVND (reference sequence). CDR3 DNA: TGTGCCAGTAATGCCAAGGGGGGTATTAATGAAAAACTGTTTTTT. Translation: CASNAKGGINEKLFF.

The chain employs TRBV7-9 and TRBJ2-3, with TRBD1 matching over 10 bases. The CDR3 is 15 amino acids. CDR1 is SEHNR and CDR2 is FQNEAQ in the germline V gene (reference sequence). With V trimmed by 5 bases and J by 2 bases, 4 bases remained unmatched. The CDR3 protein is CASSRRQGATDTQYF. DNA of the CDR3: TGTGCCAGCAGCCGCCGACAGGGGGCCACAGATACGCAGTATTTT.

This clone has only one observation. This chain links TRBV5-1 with TRBJ2-7; 7 bases line up with TRBD1. CDR3 length: 12 amino acids. The trim removed 7 bases at V and 4 bases at J, leaving 5 bases unmatched. Germline loops: CDR1 SGHRS, CDR2 YFSETQ. CDR3 DNA: TGCGCCAGCGGAAACAGGGGATACGAGCAGTACTTC. Protein: CASGNRGYEQYF.

V and J are TRBV5-1 and TRBJ1-2; D perhaps matches TRBD1 (5 bases). Germline V gives CDR1 SGHRS, CDR2 YFSETQ. The CDR3 covers 12 residues. Trimming cost V 0 bases and J 6 bases, with 6 bases left between them. The CDR3 here is CASSLEGDGYTF. CDR3 nucleotide sequence: TGCGCCAGCAGCTTGGAAGGGGATGGCTACACCTTC.

J is TRBJ1-1 and V is TRBV27; D is perhaps TRBD1 (6 bases). The V gene lost 7 bases and the J gene lost 9 bases, with 21 bases spanning the gap. This CDR3 region has 14 residues. Germline CDR1 MNHEY, CDR2 SMNVEV (reference sequence). CDR3 bases: TGTGCCAGCAAAAGATACGGAGGGGGTGGGAAAGCTTTCTTT. Translation: CASKRYGGGGKAFF.

DNA of the CDR3: TGTGCCAGCTCACCAAACGACGGGCCCTACGAGCAGTACTTC. This sequence encodes CASSPNDGPYEQYF. The chain combines TRBV18 with TRBJ2-7; D call uncertain. The CDR3 has 14 residues. Trimming cost V 2 bases and J 2 bases, with 10 bases left between them. Germline lookup yields CDR1 KGHSH and CDR2 LQKENI.

The chain employs TRBV5-1 and TRBJ1-1; TRBD1 might be the D (6 bases). This CDR3 is 17 amino acids long. The germline gives CDR1 SGHRS, CDR2 YFSETQ. The V gene lost 4 bases and the J gene lost 1 base, with 20 bases spanning the gap. The chain's CDR3 is CASSAPQGRGGNTEAFF. DNA for the CDR3: TGCGCCAGCAGCGCCCCCCAGGGGCGGGGCGGGAACACTGAAGCTTTCTTT.

V gene TRBV6-5 combines with J gene TRBJ1-1, with D unresolved. CDR1 and CDR2 (germline): MNHEY, SVGAGI. V lost 7 bases, J lost 1 base, and 13 bases lay in between. The CDR3 is 14 residues long. The CDR3 sequence is CASTEFGRNTEAFF. In nucleotides, the CDR3 is TGTGCCAGCACTGAGTTCGGACGGAACACTGAAGCTTTCTTT.

This sequence joins TRBV2 and TRBJ2-3; D unclear. The CDR3 runs 14 residues. Germline V lookup: CDR1 SNHLY, CDR2 FYNNEI. Trimming stripped 5 bases from V and 0 bases from J, with 9 bases between. CDR3 bases: TGTGCCAGCAGTCTCCAACCTAGCACAGATACGCAGTATTTT. Translated, it gives CASSLQPSTDTQYF.

V and J are TRBV29-1 and TRBJ1-4; D is unclear. V gave up 7 bases and J gave up 12 bases, with 15 bases separating them. This CDR3 comprises 11 residues. Germline CDR1 is SQVTM and CDR2 is ANQGSEA. The CDR3 protein is CSANMRGELFF. In DNA form, the CDR3 reads TGCAGCGCTAACATGCGGGGAGAACTGTTTTTT.